This record covers a single T cell receptor (beta chain). These data originate in a study of control samples from healthy donors and cancer patients. The CDR3 contains 15 residues. V lost 3 bases to trimming and J lost 2 bases, with 13 bases between them. Germline-derived CDR1 and CDR2 are SGDLS and YYNGEE. Generated by immunoSEQ multiplex PCR, the TCRdb table keeps only in-frame clones and is missing some. Seen here are some 160,000 clones, about 90% observed once, and the top ten hold 0.68%. Input material: blood. V usage is TRBV9 and J usage is TRBJ2-3, with D perhaps TRBD2 (6 bases). This clonotype originated in a woman aged 25 to 39 in good health. In DNA, the CDR3 is TGTGCCAGCAGCGCGGAGGGGTGGGCCACAGATACGCAGTATTTT. It codes for CASSAEGWATDTQYF.